This T cell receptor (beta chain) came from a study of cytomegalovirus exposure and HLA in healthy donors (dated by TCRdb to between 2016 and 2019). Context from the whole study: According to an earlier analysis of 550 to 700 of the donors, some 180 million T cells yielded roughly 100 million unique TCR beta sequences and about 280 Gb of sequence data. Around 320 gigabases of sequencing data and approximately 85 million unique TCR sequences were included in an early release covering several hundred HLA-typed donors. Of the 350 to 450 genotyped donors, 70% to 90% were placed in the genetic ancestry cluster associated with self-reported Caucasian donors. The study aimed to test whether cataloging public T cell receptors could reveal signatures of past pathogen exposure. The study profiled the T cell repertoires of hundreds of subjects by immunosequencing and related them to cytomegalovirus serostatus. A separate validation cohort of 90 to 150 different subjects was used in addition to the approximately 700-subject first cohort. To predict cytomegalovirus infection status, the study brought together high-throughput TCR immunosequencing, statistical association of individual TCRs with disease status, and machine learning. To study patterns of TCR occurrence, a later analysis re-analyzed previously published TCR beta repertoires from around 700 donors and added high-resolution HLA genotyping. Rather than using new phenotypic data, the later analysis identified candidate immune exposures from TCR beta sequences and from how often those sequences occurred across donors. To decide whether each TCR beta V gene segment behaved as functional or pseudogenic, an earlier analysis of over 500 of the donors relied on high-throughput TCR beta sequencing. Donor age, sex, ethnicity and CMV serostatus were compiled alongside the repertoire data. Genome-wide SNP genotypes for about 65% of the 666 donors were used in a later genetic analysis, which treated that subset as a discovery cohort. All discovery cohort repertoires had been generated using a single sequencing platform. Class I and class II HLA loci were covered by the typing at four-digit resolution. The number of typed donors differed by locus: about 620-640 for A, B, C, DRB1 and DQB1; about 520 for DQA1; 606 for DPA1; and some 470 for DPB1. Several DR-DQ haplotypes were handled as single units for association and clustering because linkage in the cohort was strong. Among approximately 370 genotyped donors of the cohort, an average of about 240,000 unique TCR beta nucleotide sequences was sequenced per donor, of which about 19% were non-productive. On the study overall, not on this receptor specifically: Because HLA typing was unavailable for some donors at each locus, only the typed subset was used in association tests. Because counts were too low, under 20 rarely observed V segments, including chromosome 9 orphons, were left out of the earlier analysis of about 500 of the donors. At a false discovery rate of 0.05, a later analysis linked 15,000 to 20,000 TCR beta sequences to specific HLA alleles. Several of the top co-occurrence clusters appeared to be linked to parvovirus B19, influenza, CMV and Epstein-Barr virus, according to a later analysis. Immune exposure information for the cohort was limited to CMV serostatus. The presence/absence analyses assumed that sequencing depth was roughly uniform across donors, and that assumption may not be true. In vitro tests confirmed that a few of the cytomegalovirus-associated TCR beta chains recognize cytomegalovirus antigens. A further reported finding was that TCR beta sequences accurately predicted the HLA-A and HLA-B alleles for most subjects in the first cohort. A later analysis found that most CMV-associated TCR beta chains appeared HLA-restricted, with HLA associations seemingly driven largely by CMV exposure. The 87-base-pair reads could not distinguish some IMGT-functional V segments, including TRBV6-2 and TRBV6-3, so those segments were excluded. Linkage disequilibrium might explain the correlated functional status among segregating V segments, but an unknown experimental factor could not be ruled out. The authors suggested that the approach could potentially be generalized to other disease states and immunological phenotypes. A later genetic analysis associated a missense DCLRE1C variant with V-gene and J-gene trimming of TCR beta chains, and an independent cohort replicated the association. Compared with equally common non-associated chains, HLA-associated TCR beta chains in a later analysis were more clonally expanded and had lower generation probabilities. In the study, approximately 150 TCR beta chains were listed as associated with cytomegalovirus. The classifier was reported to diagnose cytomegalovirus status with high specificity and sensitivity in both the original and validation cohorts. In an earlier analysis of fewer than 750 of the donors, most TCR beta V segments were observed in productive rearrangements about 87% or about 30% of the time, broadly matching IMGT annotations. A group of highly shared sequence variants was considered likely to be a technical artifact of the sequencing pipeline. In a later genetic analysis, fewer N-insertions in productive TCRs were reported among donors in an Asian-associated ancestry cluster than the roughly 710-donor mean. This cohort had only TCR beta chains sequenced, and the lack of alpha or paired-chain data limited which features could be detected. In a later analysis, the rate of TCR association differed among HLA loci, with DRB1 alleles having the most associated TCRs and HLA-C alleles having the fewest. Strong co-occurrence of HLA alleles, especially DR and DQ, made assigning TCR associations to individual alleles difficult. While some public TCRs were present in many individuals, most TCR sequences turned up only very rarely across donors.

Libraries were built with the immunoSEQ multiplex PCR assay. For the multiplex PCR, a mixture combining 60 forward primers for TCR Vbeta segments and 13 reverse primers for TCR Jbeta segments was used. The CDR3 region of rearranged TCR beta genes was amplified from genomic DNA by a multiplex PCR assay. On the Illumina HiSeq System, the amplified TCR beta libraries were sequenced as 87-base-pair reads. The source study handled its data this way. A later analysis tallied approximately 87 million unique TCR beta chains across the 550 to 850 repertoires, and about 10 million of those chains were shared by two or more donors. To remove PCR and sequencing errors, raw reads were error-corrected and collapsed into unique sequences using a nearest-neighbor algorithm that merged closely related sequences. To assign V, D and J gene segments, CDR3 sequences were aligned to IMGT reference sequences. For a sequence to be retained, a match of at least six nucleotides was required to both a V gene segment and a J gene segment. A rearrangement was called productive if the CDR3 had no stop codons and remained in frame with V and J, and every other rearrangement was called non-productive. Following IMGT convention, CDR3 was defined as the stretch from the second conserved V-encoded cysteine up to the conserved J-encoded phenylalanine. Sequences without an unambiguous match to a single V gene segment were excluded from the earlier analysis of 587 of the donors. In an earlier analysis of about 590 of the donors, a V segment was called functional when productive rearrangements were above 56.7%, and segregating when the standard deviation between donors exceeded 5%. A statistical classification framework was built for diagnosing cytomegalovirus status from the catalog of TCR beta chain sequences. A later analysis assigned V and J genes by comparing TCR nucleotide sequences with IMGT/GENE-DB human TR gene sequences. Using the TCRdist pipeline, a later analysis assigned CDR3 sequences along with most-parsimonious VDJ recombination scenarios. In a later analysis, each TCR beta chain was defined by its CDR3 amino acid sequence together with its V-gene family, and reads lacking a unique V-gene family were excluded. In a later analysis, 550 to 650 highly shared, low-generation-probability nucleotide sequences were removed to address suspected cross-contamination and a sequencing artifact. A later analysis calculated a clonal expansion index for each public chain from normalized within-repertoire ranks of inferred template counts. In a later analysis, generation probabilities were computed using a VDJ recombination model fitted to out-of-frame rearrangements, and the results were checked against IGoR. A later analysis scored TCR-TCR, TCR-HLA and TCR-CMV co-occurrence with hypergeometric tests, applying a repertoire-size bias correction to TCR pairs. A later analysis estimated false discovery rates by permuting HLA or CMV assignments 20 times. In a later analysis, co-occurring TCRs were grouped with DBSCAN, and TCRdist sequence similarity was added when clustering was performed within HLA-allele-positive subsets. Co-occurrence clustering excluded repertoires with fewer than 30,000 or more than 120,000 public chains, plus five with anomalous nucleotide sharing. The table comes from immuneACCESS by way of TCRdb, which keeps in-frame sequences with V and J called. Part of the clones is missing from these tables; in studies checked, under half for an unresolved V gene and the rest for unknown reasons. V and J calls and clone size are given by that table; D and trimming were obtained from the DNA. The sample has over 150,000 clones on record, 80% to 90% of them singletons. About 7.7% of the sample is held by the ten biggest clonotypes.

V drops 2 bases and J drops 2 bases, leaving 6 bases in between. Sequences KGHSH (CDR1) and LQKENI (CDR2) are obtained from the germline V gene. The CDR3 has 14 amino acids, counting the end cysteine and phenylalanine. CDR3 DNA only is kept here, 42 bases in frame from base 1. Comments on this clone: This clone's antigen is unknown. Per-nucleotide qualities are absent, and no much larger clonotype sits a single base away.

In total, roughly 670 healthy bone marrow donors made up the cohort. At the time of sampling, every cohort member was nominally healthy, though immune exposures that went unrecorded were likely present. The donor tested CMV seropositive, placing the donor among the approximately 290 seropositive members of the cohort. A peripheral blood sample was collected from each donor, and TCR beta sequencing was performed on peripheral blood mononuclear cells. Genomic DNA extraction from the blood cell samples was performed with the Qiagen DNeasy Blood Extraction Kit. This TCR was recovered from a woman aged 30 to 39 in good health and CMV-seropositive. The V and J segments used are TRBV18 and TRBJ2-2, with the D segment identity uncertain. Sequenced material: PBMCs. Here is the DNA: TGTGCCAGCTCACCATACACCAACACCGGGGAGCTGTTTTTT. Its protein is CASSPYTNTGELFF. With all but the CDR3 taken from the reference TRBV18 and TRBJ2-2 genes, the full variable domain is: NAGVMQNPRHLVRRRGQEARLRCSPMKGHSHVYWYRQLPEEGLKFMVYLQKENIIDESGMPKERFSAEFPKEGPSILRIQQVVRGDSAAYFCASSPYTNTGELFFGEGSRLTVL.